These 6 T cell receptor beta chains came from one sample sequenced in a study of cytotoxic CD8 clonotypes in ibrutinib-treated CLL. Assay: immunoSEQ multiplex PCR; the TCRdb copy retains only in-frame clones and omits some. The sample includes about 130,000 clones, around 76% seen only once; the top ten take 4.5% to 6%. Material: PBMCs, obtained after 24 months of ibrutinib treatment. Receptors originate from a human donor with chronic lymphocytic leukemia.

About this clone itself: This same CDR3 is encoded by further DNA sequences in the sample. V is TRBV20-1 and J is TRBJ2-7, with D uncertain. V was cut by 0 bases and J by 7 bases, with 7 bases left in between. The length of the CDR3 is 11 residues. The germline V gene has CDR1 DFQATT and CDR2 SNEGSKA (reference sequence). The CDR3 sequence: CSARDGVEQYF. As DNA, the CDR3 is TGCAGTGCTAGAGATGGGGTTGAGCAGTACTTC.

The chain links TRBV4-2 to TRBJ2-3; 8 nucleotides agree with TRBD2. The CDR3 consists of 15 residues. Germline values: CDR1 LGHNA, CDR2 YNFKEQ. Trimming took 5 bases from V and 0 from J; bases not matched to a gene: 4. The CDR3 spells CASSEREGSTDTQYF. In DNA form, the CDR3 reads TGTGCCAGCAGCGAACGGGAGGGCAGCACAGATACGCAGTATTTT.

The chain links TRBV19 to TRBJ2-2; the match to TRBD2 covers 8 bases. Germline values: CDR1 LNHDA, CDR2 SQIVND (reference sequence). CDR3 length: 16 amino acids. The V and J ends lost 6 bases and 2 bases, in that order; junction bases with no gene match: 8. The CDR3 protein is CASSKRRGANTGELFF. The CDR3 region has the DNA TGTGCCAGTAGCAAAAGGCGGGGGGCCAACACCGGGGAGCTGTTTTTT.

The V and J genes are TRBV7-2 and TRBJ2-5, with TRBD1 matching 9 bases. The CDR3 sequence is 15 residues long. The trim removed 5 bases at V and 5 bases at J, leaving 9 bases unmatched. CDR1 SGHTA and CDR2 FQGNSA come from the germline V gene. For the CDR3, the DNA is TGTGCCAGCAGCCGCCCGGGACAGGGAGGGGAGACCCAGTACTTC. The encoded protein is CASSRPGQGGETQYF.

The rearrangement links TRBV19 to TRBJ2-5; no clear D. V gave up 3 bases and J gave up 1 base, with 9 bases separating them. Germline V gene lookup returns CDR1 LNHDA and CDR2 SQIVND (reference sequence). The CDR3 loop spans 14 amino acids. CDR3 in DNA: TGTGCCAGTAGTATGGGCCCCCCCCAAGAGACCCAGTACTTC. Protein: CASSMGPPQETQYF.

The rearrangement joins TRBV19 to TRBJ2-1; 7 bases fit TRBD1. This CDR3 spans 12 amino acids. The germline V gene has CDR1 LNHDA and CDR2 SQIVND (reference sequence). V dropped 3 bases and J dropped 7; count of bases not matched to a gene: 0. CDR3 sequence (DNA): TGTGCCAGTAGTATCAGGGGGAATGAGCAGTTCTTC. This encodes CASSIRGNEQFF.